A selection of T cell receptor beta chains follows, all from one sample in a study of cytomegalovirus exposure and HLA in healthy donors. Sequencing used immunoSEQ multiplex PCR; TCRdb keeps in-frame clones, though not all of them. The data show about 83,000 clones, and the top ten clones hold 3.5% to 4%. The sample taken for sequencing was PBMCs. The receptors here all came from a man between 18 and 29 years old in good health and CMV-seropositive. The CDR3 runs from the conserved cysteine through the conserved F or W. A D gene is named only where the DNA matches it firmly.

D: TRBD1
V: TRBV28
J: TRBJ1-2
CDR3: CASSSTGAYGYTF
DNA: TGTGCCAGCAGTTCTACAGGGGCCTATGGCTACACCTTC

D: .
V: TRBV27
J: TRBJ1-5
CDR3: CASSLSNRVSNQPQHF
DNA: TGTGCCAGCAGTTTATCGAACAGGGTGAGCAATCAGCCCCAGCATTTT

D: .
V: TRBV6-5
J: TRBJ2-2
CDR3: CASILRPGGELFF
DNA: TGTGCCAGCATCCTGAGGCCGGGCGGGGAGCTGTTTTTT

D: .
V: TRBV11-3
J: TRBJ1-1
CDR3: CASSLGPHTEAFF
DNA: TGTGCCAGCAGCTTAGGTCCTCACACTGAAGCTTTCTTT

D: TRBD2
V: TRBV6-1
J: TRBJ2-3
CDR3: CASSESWTSGGANTQYF
DNA: TGTGCCAGCAGTGAATCGTGGACTAGCGGGGGGGCAAATACGCAGTATTTT

D: TRBD2
V: TRBV29-1
J: TRBJ2-1
CDR3: CSVDPLAANNEQFF
DNA: TGCAGCGTTGACCCACTAGCGGCTAACAATGAGCAGTTCTTC

D: .
V: TRBV28
J: TRBJ1-1
CDR3: CASSFIGREAFF
DNA: TGTGCCAGCAGTTTTATTGGGCGCGAAGCTTTCTTT

D: TRBD1
V: TRBV4-3
J: TRBJ2-1
CDR3: CASSQGRDRYNEQFF
DNA: TGCGCCAGCAGCCAAGGACGGGACAGGTACAATGAGCAGTTCTTC

D: TRBD1
V: TRBV25-1
J: TRBJ2-7
CDR3: CASSRQGISYEQYF
DNA: TGTGCCAGCAGTAGACAGGGTATCTCCTACGAGCAGTACTTC

D: TRBD2
V: TRBV5-1
J: TRBJ2-1
CDR3: CASRVGLAQYNEQFF
DNA: TGCGCCAGCAGGGTGGGACTAGCGCAGTACAATGAGCAGTTCTTC

D: .
V: TRBV28
J: TRBJ2-7
CDR3: CAASFGGLYEQYF
DNA: TGTGCCGCAAGCTTCGGAGGGTTGTACGAGCAGTACTTC

D: TRBD2
V: TRBV5-1
J: TRBJ2-3
CDR3: CASSLGLATDTQYF
DNA: TGCGCCAGCAGCTTGGGACTAGCTACAGATACGCAGTATTTT

D: .
V: TRBV4-2
J: TRBJ1-2
CDR3: CASSQDRGGRGYTF
DNA: TGTGCCAGCAGCCAAGATCGAGGGGGACGCGGCTACACCTTC

D: .
V: TRBV5-5
J: TRBJ2-7
CDR3: CASSLGQISYEQYF
DNA: TGTGCCAGCAGCTTGGGTCAGATCTCCTACGAGCAGTACTTC

D: TRBD1
V: TRBV18
J: TRBJ1-1
CDR3: CASSSNNRGQAFF
DNA: TGTGCCAGCTCATCAAACAACAGGGGCCAAGCTTTCTTT

D: .
V: TRBV7-9
J: TRBJ2-2
CDR3: CANGPQRDTGELFF
DNA: TGTGCCAATGGGCCCCAGAGGGACACCGGGGAGCTGTTTTTT

D: .
V: TRBV9
J: TRBJ2-3
CDR3: CASSVLPGEDTDTQYF
DNA: TGTGCCAGCAGCGTATTACCCGGGGAGGATACAGATACGCAGTATTTT

D: TRBD1
V: TRBV28
J: TRBJ2-7
CDR3: CASRLIQGVETMQYF
DNA: TGTGCCAGCAGATTGATACAGGGGGTAGAAACGATGCAGTACTTC

D: .
V: TRBV28
J: TRBJ1-5
CDR3: CASSSPDAGEQPQHF
DNA: TGTGCCAGCAGTTCCCCCGACGCGGGAGAACAGCCCCAGCATTTT

D: .
V: TRBV5-1
J: TRBJ1-1
CDR3: CASSLIDSLNTEAFF
DNA: TGCGCCAGCAGTCTTATCGACAGCCTGAACACTGAAGCTTTCTTT

D: TRBD1
V: TRBV28
J: TRBJ2-7
CDR3: CASSSYTGDYYEQYF
DNA: TGTGCCAGCAGTTCCTACACAGGGGATTACTACGAGCAGTACTTC

D: TRBD2
V: TRBV11-3
J: TRBJ2-1
CDR3: CASSLLAGSGEQFF
DNA: TGTGCCAGCAGCTTATTAGCGGGAAGCGGTGAGCAGTTCTTC

D: .
V: TRBV10-3
J: TRBJ2-7
CDR3: CAIRYRSSYEQYF
DNA: TGTGCCATCAGATACAGGTCCTCCTACGAGCAGTACTTC

D: .
V: TRBV11-2
J: TRBJ2-5
CDR3: CASSFLEETQYF
DNA: TGTGCCAGCAGCTTCTTAGAAGAGACCCAGTACTTC

D: .
V: TRBV7-2
J: TRBJ2-3
CDR3: CASSLQGGGTDTQYF
DNA: TGTGCCAGCAGCTTACAAGGGGGGGGCACAGATACGCAGTATTTT

D: .
V: TRBV21-1
J: TRBJ1-5
CDR3: CASSIRQGNQPQHF
DNA: TGTGCCAGCAGCATACGACAGGGCAATCAGCCCCAGCATTTT

D: .
V: TRBV11-2
J: TRBJ2-2
CDR3: CASSLNGGLSYTGELFF
DNA: TGTGCCAGCAGCTTGAATGGTGGACTCTCCTACACCGGGGAGCTGTTTTTT

D: .
V: TRBV7-3
J: TRBJ1-2
CDR3: CASSLNVGAASYGYTF
DNA: TGTGCCAGCAGCTTAAACGTTGGCGCGGCTAGCTATGGCTACACCTTC

D: .
V: TRBV14
J: TRBJ2-5
CDR3: CASSQVQGAPVETQYF
DNA: TGTGCCAGCAGCCAAGTTCAAGGGGCGCCCGTGGAGACCCAGTACTTC